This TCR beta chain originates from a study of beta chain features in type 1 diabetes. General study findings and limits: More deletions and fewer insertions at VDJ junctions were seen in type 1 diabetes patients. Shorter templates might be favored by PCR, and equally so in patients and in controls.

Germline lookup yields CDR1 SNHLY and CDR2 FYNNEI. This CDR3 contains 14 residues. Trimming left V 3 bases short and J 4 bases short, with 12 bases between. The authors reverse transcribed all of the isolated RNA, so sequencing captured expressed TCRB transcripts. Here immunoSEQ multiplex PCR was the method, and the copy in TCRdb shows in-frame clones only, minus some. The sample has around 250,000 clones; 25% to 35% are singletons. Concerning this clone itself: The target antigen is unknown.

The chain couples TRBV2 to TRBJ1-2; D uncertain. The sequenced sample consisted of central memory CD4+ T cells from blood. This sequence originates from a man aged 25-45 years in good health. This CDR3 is CASSDEAGPYGYTF. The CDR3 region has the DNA TGTGCCAGCAGTGACGAGGCCGGGCCCTATGGCTACACCTTC.